What follows describes a single TCR beta chain. This sample was taken from a study of T cell responses to AZD1222 COVID-19 vaccine. Sequenced by immunoSEQ multiplex PCR; TCRdb stores in-frame clones only, minus some. The sample has under 120,000 clones, over 85% seen once. From germline, CDR1 is LGHDT and CDR2 YNNKEL (reference sequence). V gave up 4 bases and J gave up 9 bases; unmatched junction bases: 6. The CDR3 has 15 residues. V is TRBV3-1 (or the pseudogene TRBV3-2) and J is TRBJ1-6, with TRBD1 identical over 10 bases. The sequenced sample was peripheral blood, obtained on day 0 of AZD1222 vaccination. This clonotype was sampled from an adult in good health. The CDR3 DNA reads as TGTGCCAGCAGCCCCCTTCGGACAGGGGGTTCACCCCTCCACTTT. Encoded protein: CASSPLRTGGSPLHF.